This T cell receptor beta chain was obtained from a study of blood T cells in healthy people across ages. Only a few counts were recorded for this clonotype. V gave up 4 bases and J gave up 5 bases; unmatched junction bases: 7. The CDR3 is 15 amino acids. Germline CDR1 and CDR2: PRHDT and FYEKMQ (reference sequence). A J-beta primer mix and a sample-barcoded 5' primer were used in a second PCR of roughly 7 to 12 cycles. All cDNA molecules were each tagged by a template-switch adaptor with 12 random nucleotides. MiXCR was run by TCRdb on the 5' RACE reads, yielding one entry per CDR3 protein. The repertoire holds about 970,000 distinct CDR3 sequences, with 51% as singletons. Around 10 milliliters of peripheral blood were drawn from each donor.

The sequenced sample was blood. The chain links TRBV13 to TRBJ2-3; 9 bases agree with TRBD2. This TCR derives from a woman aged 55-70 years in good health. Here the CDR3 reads CASSSALAGRDTQYF. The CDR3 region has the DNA TGTGCCAGCAGCTCGGCCCTAGCGGGAAGAGATACGCAGTATTTT.